A selection of T cell receptor beta chains follows, all from one sample in a study of CD8 T cells in ankylosing spondylitis. TCRdb re-called the 5' RACE reads through MiXCR, storing one row per CDR3 protein. The sample lists nearly 350,000 distinct CDR3 sequences, over 12% seen once, with approximately 1.1% in the top ten. Sequenced input: blood, either unsorted or a sorted T cell fraction (not recorded which). The source is a male donor with ankylosing spondylitis or in good health (not recorded which). Each CDR3 is given with its conserved first and last residue. Each record gives: D gene, J gene, clone size, V gene, CDR3 DNA, CDR3 protein. D genes are given only for firm matches. Not every row has a clone size; where given, it reads once, few, many or a size class.

d_gene: NA
j_gene: TRBJ1-1
abundance: few
v_gene: TRBV3-1
CDR3nt: TGTGCCAGCGGTCAGGAGTCGATGGGGGCTTTCTTT
CDR3aa: CASGQESMGAFF

d_gene: NA
j_gene: TRBJ2-5
abundance: NA
v_gene: TRBV5-5
CDR3nt: TGTGCCAGCAGCACGGACAGCCAAGAGACCCAGTACTTC
CDR3aa: CASSTDSQETQYF

d_gene: NA
j_gene: TRBJ2-3
abundance: NA
v_gene: TRBV20-1
CDR3nt: TGCAGTGCTAGAGATCCGGGGGCGGCGGGGAGCACAGATACGCAGTATTTT
CDR3aa: CSARDPGAAGSTDTQYF

d_gene: TRBD1
j_gene: TRBJ1-4
abundance: NA
v_gene: TRBV7-9
CDR3nt: TGTGCCAGCAGCAAGACAGGGGTCGCAACTAATGAAAAACTGTTTTTT
CDR3aa: CASSKTGVATNEKLFF

d_gene: TRBD2
j_gene: TRBJ2-2
abundance: NA
v_gene: TRBV5-1
CDR3nt: TGCGCCAGCAGCTTGGGGCCTAGCGGGGTCTCGAACACCGGGGAGCTGTTTTTT
CDR3aa: CASSLGPSGVSNTGELFF

d_gene: NA
j_gene: TRBJ2-3
abundance: many
v_gene: TRBV3-1
CDR3nt: TGTGCCAGCAGCCAAGGAGGGGGGGACACAGATACGCAGTATTTT
CDR3aa: CASSQGGGDTDTQYF

d_gene: TRBD1
j_gene: TRBJ1-2
abundance: many
v_gene: TRBV5-1
CDR3nt: TGCGCCAGCAGTCCCGGGACAGCAAACTATGGCTACACCTTC
CDR3aa: CASSPGTANYGYTF

d_gene: NA
j_gene: TRBJ2-5
abundance: few
v_gene: TRBV9
CDR3nt: TGTGCCAGCAGCGCGAGACCCGAGGGGGGAGTAGGAGGTAGAGAGACCCAGTACTTC
CDR3aa: CASSARPEGGVGGRETQYF

d_gene: NA
j_gene: TRBJ1-1
abundance: NA
v_gene: TRBV20-1
CDR3nt: TGCAGTGCTCGTGCAGAATCGTACACTGAAGCTTTCTTT
CDR3aa: CSARAESYTEAFF

d_gene: NA
j_gene: TRBJ1-6
abundance: NA
v_gene: TRBV5-1
CDR3nt: TGCGCCAGCAGCTTGCAGACAGCCAATTCACCCCTCCACTTT
CDR3aa: CASSLQTANSPLHF